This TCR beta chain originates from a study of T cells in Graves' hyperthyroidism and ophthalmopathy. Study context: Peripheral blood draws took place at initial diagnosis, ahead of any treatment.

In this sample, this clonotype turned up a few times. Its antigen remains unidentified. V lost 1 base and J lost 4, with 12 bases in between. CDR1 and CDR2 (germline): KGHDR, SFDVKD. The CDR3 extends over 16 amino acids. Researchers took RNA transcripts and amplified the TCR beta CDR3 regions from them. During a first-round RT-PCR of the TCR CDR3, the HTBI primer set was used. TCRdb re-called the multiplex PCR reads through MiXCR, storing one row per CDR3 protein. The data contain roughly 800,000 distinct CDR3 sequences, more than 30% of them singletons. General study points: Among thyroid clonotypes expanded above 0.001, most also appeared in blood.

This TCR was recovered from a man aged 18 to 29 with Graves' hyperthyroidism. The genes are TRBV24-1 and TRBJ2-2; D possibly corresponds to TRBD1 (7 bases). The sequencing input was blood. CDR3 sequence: CATSDFQGDSTGELFF. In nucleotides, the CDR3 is TGTGCCACCAGTGATTTTCAGGGGGACTCCACCGGGGAGCTGTTTTTT.